This T cell receptor beta chain stems from a study of T cell changes during pregnancy in multiple sclerosis. The CDR3 runs to 16 residues. Germline V CDR1 and CDR2: SEHNR, FQNEAQ (reference sequence). The junction had 0 bases not matched to a gene; V was cut back by 3 bases and J by 2 bases. Some clones are missing from TCRdb's copy, which holds only in-frame ones; the method was immunoSEQ multiplex PCR. This sample has approximately 9,300 clones, with more than 80% found just once. This chain uses TRBV7-9 with TRBJ2-1; TRBD2 matches 14 bases. This TCR derives from a female donor in good health, enrolled as a control in a pregnancy study. The sample here was CD8+ T cells from peripheral blood mononuclear cells, taken in the third trimester of pregnancy. CDR3 sequence: CASSLGLAGAYNEQFF. CDR3 coding DNA: TGTGCCAGCAGCTTGGGACTAGCGGGAGCCTACAATGAGCAGTTCTTC. The full variable domain, completed using reference TRBV7-9 and TRBJ2-1, is DTGVSQNPRHKITKRGQNVTFRCDPISEHNRLYWYRQTLGQGPEFLTYFQNEAQLEKSRLLSDRFSAERPKGSFSTLEIQRTEQGDSAMYLCASSLGLAGAYNEQFFGPGTRLTVL.